This T cell receptor beta chain was obtained from a study of T cell responses to AZD1222 COVID-19 vaccine. Study results and caveats: Spike-wide coverage was observed for vaccine-associated CD4 TCRs, with dominant responses at 160-218 and 743-854.

A remark on this clone: What it recognizes is unknown.

This CDR3 is built from 18 residues. Per germline, CDR1 MNHEY and CDR2 SVGEGT. V lost 5 bases to trimming and J lost 3 bases; unmatched junction nucleotides: 15. Profiled with immunoSEQ multiplex PCR; TCRdb holds only in-frame clones, not every one. Here the sample spans some 130,000 clones, about 90% being singletons. The rearrangement uses TRBV6-2 or TRBV6-3 and TRBJ2-2; 7 bases agree with TRBD2. This receptor was obtained from an adult who received the AZD1222 COVID-19 vaccine. The sample was peripheral blood, taken 28 days after the second AZD1222 dose. CDR3 DNA sequence: TGTGCCAGCAGTCCAACTAAGCGGGATGAATGGCACACCGGGGAGCTGTTTTTT. The encoded protein is CASSPTKRDEWHTGELFF.